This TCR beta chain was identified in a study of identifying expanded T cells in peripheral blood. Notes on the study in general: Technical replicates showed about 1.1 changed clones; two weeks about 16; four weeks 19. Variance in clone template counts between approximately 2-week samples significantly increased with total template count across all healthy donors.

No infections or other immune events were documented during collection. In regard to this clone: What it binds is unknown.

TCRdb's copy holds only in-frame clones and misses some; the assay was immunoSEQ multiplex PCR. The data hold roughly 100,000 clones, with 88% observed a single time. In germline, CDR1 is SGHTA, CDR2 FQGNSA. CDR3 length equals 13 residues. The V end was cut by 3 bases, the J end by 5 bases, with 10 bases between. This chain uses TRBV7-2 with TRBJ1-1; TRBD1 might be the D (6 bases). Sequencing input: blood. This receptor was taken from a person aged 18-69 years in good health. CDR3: CASSFTGNTEAFF. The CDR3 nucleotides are TGTGCCAGCAGCTTCACAGGGAATACTGAAGCTTTCTTT.